Listed below are T cell receptor beta chains from one sample, sequenced in a study of blood T cell repertoires in COVID-19. Using immunoSEQ multiplex PCR, the repertoire was profiled, and TCRdb retains in-frame clones only, with some absent. The sample holds 110,000 to 150,000 clones, over 80% seen once. The specimen sequenced was peripheral blood. These receptors were collected from a woman between 50 and 59 years old with acute or convalescent COVID-19. The CDR3 runs from the conserved cysteine through the conserved F or W. A D gene is named only where the DNA matches it firmly. Only some rows state a clone size, as once, few, many or a class for expanded clones.

NA,TRBJ2-1,TRBD2,TRBV12-5,TGTGCTAGTGGTACGAACGGGGTAGCGGGAGCCAATGAGCAGTTCTTC,CASGTNGVAGANEQFF
NA,TRBJ1-1,TRBD1,TRBV3-1/TRBV3-2,TGTGCCAGCAGCCACTCACAGGGGCACACTGAAGCTTTCTTT,CASSHSQGHTEAFF
NA,TRBJ1-5,NA,TRBV28,TGTGCCAGCAGTTTAACGGCGGGGCGTCAGCCCCAGCATTTT,CASSLTAGRQPQHF
few,TRBJ1-3,TRBD1,TRBV3-1/TRBV3-2,TGTGCCAGCAGCCTCCGGGACAGGGAAGGAAACACCATATATTTT,CASSLRDREGNTIYF
NA,TRBJ1-1,NA,TRBV3-1/TRBV3-2,TGTGCCAGCAGCCAAGATCTACACACTGAAGCTTTCTTT,CASSQDLHTEAFF
NA,TRBJ2-5,NA,TRBV5-5,TGTGCCAGCAGCTCGGCGGGGACGGGGCAAGAGACCCAGTACTTC,CASSSAGTGQETQYF
NA,TRBJ1-2,NA,TRBV25-1,TGTGCCAGCAGTGAAGTGGCGGGAGGCTATGGCTACACCTTC,CASSEVAGGYGYTF
NA,TRBJ2-1,TRBD2,TRBV7-8,TGTGCCAGCAGCTTAGGAGTTAGCGGGAGTCATGAGCAGTTCTTC,CASSLGVSGSHEQFF
NA,TRBJ2-3,NA,TRBV28,TGTGCCAGCAGTTTGCGGCGGGCCTCTACAGATACGCAGTATTTT,CASSLRRASTDTQYF
NA,TRBJ1-4,NA,TRBV3-1/TRBV3-2,TGTGCCAGCAGCCAGGCTGCAACTAATGAAAAACTGTTTTTT,CASSQAATNEKLFF
NA,TRBJ2-1,TRBD2,TRBV13,TGTGCCAGCAGCGGGGACGCTCACACCGGGACTAGCGTTGCGGTAGAGCAGTTCTTC,CASSGDAHTGTSVAVEQFF
NA,TRBJ2-3,NA,TRBV6-4,TGTGCCAGCAGTGAAGCACCCGGCACAGATACGCAGTATTTT,CASSEAPGTDTQYF
NA,TRBJ2-7,TRBD1,TRBV11-2,TGTGCCAGCAGCTTGGGACAGGGTATCTACGAGCAGTACTTC,CASSLGQGIYEQYF
NA,TRBJ1-3,NA,TRBV6-5,TGTGCCAGCAGACGACAGGATGTAGCTGGAAACACCATATATTTT,CASRRQDVAGNTIYF
NA,TRBJ2-1,TRBD1,TRBV9,TGTGCCAGCAGCGGTGACAGGGGTGCTTACAATGAGCAGTTCTTC,CASSGDRGAYNEQFF